These 23 T cell receptor beta chains were all obtained from the same sample, sequenced in a study of CD8+ T cells in alopecia areata. Sequencing templates came from extracted RNA that was reverse transcribed into cDNA. Here immunoSEQ multiplex PCR was the method, and the copy in TCRdb shows in-frame clones only, minus some. The sample shows about 140,000 clones, 50% to 65% of them seen only once. Treatment noted: oral pan-JAK inhibitor, 5-10 mg twice daily. Here the sequenced sample was CD8+ T cells sorted from blood, taken at week 4, from a patient treated with tofacitinib. The receptors come from a human donor with alopecia areata.

The gene calls are TRBV9 and TRBJ2-7; either TRBD1 or TRBD2 may supply D (5 bases each). Germline values: CDR1 SGDLS, CDR2 YYNGEE. The CDR3 loop spans 14 amino acids. Trimming removed 4 bases at V and 4 bases at J, with 15 bases between. The CDR3 DNA is TGTGCCAGCAGCCTCGCCGGGGCTGGTTACGAGCAGTACTTC. This codes for CASSLAGAGYEQYF.

A single count supports this clone. The J gene is TRBJ2-7, the V gene TRBV29-1; tentatively, D is TRBD1 (6 bases). This CDR3 contains 16 residues. The germline gives CDR1 SQVTM, CDR2 ANQGSEA. V lost 7 bases and J 4 bases, leaving 26 bases between the germline ends. CDR3 coding DNA: TGCAGCGCCGCCGCCCGCCGCGATGACAGGTGGTACGAGCAGTACTTC. Amino acids: CSAAARRDDRWYEQYF.

The chain uses TRBV4-1 and TRBJ2-1; D perhaps matches TRBD2 (6 bases). Germline CDR1 MGHRA, CDR2 YSYEKL. V lost 4 bases and J lost 4, with 11 bases in between. The CDR3 runs 14 residues. The chain's CDR3 is CASSPSGLYNEQFF. CDR3 DNA: TGCGCCAGCAGCCCCTCGGGACTTTACAATGAGCAGTTCTTC.

The genes are TRBV13 and TRBJ1-6, with a possible D match to TRBD1 (6 bases). Trimming shortened V by 4 bases and J by 5 bases, and 9 bases separated the two germline ends. Germline V lookup: CDR1 PRHDT, CDR2 FYEKMQ (reference sequence). This CDR3 contains 14 residues. The CDR3 is CASSSTGNNSPLHF. In nucleotides, the CDR3 is TGTGCCAGCAGCTCCACAGGGAATAATTCACCCCTCCACTTT. Full variable domain (outside the CDR3, taken from reference TRBV13 and TRBJ1-6): AAGVIQSPRHLIKEKRETATLKCYPIPRHDTVYWYQQGPGQDPQFLISFYEKMQSDKGSIPDRFSAQQFSDYHSELNMSSLELGDSALYFCASSSTGNNSPLHFGNGTRLTVT.

V is TRBV25-1 and J is TRBJ2-5; D unresolved. The DNA matches TRBJ2-7 better at its end, which makes the J call doubtful. Per the germline V gene, CDR1 is MGHDK and CDR2 is SYGVNS. CDR3 length: 13 residues. DNA for the CDR3: TGTGCCAGCAGTGCAGACATACACTACGAGCAGTACTTC. Protein sequence: CASSADIHYEQYF.

This chain links TRBV6-4 with TRBJ2-3; TRBD2 matches 10 bases. CDR3 length: 15 residues. Germline V lookup: CDR1 MRHNA, CDR2 SNTAGT. J lost 1 base, V lost 4 bases, and 2 bases had no gene match. The CDR3 DNA reads as TGTGCCAGCAGTGCTCTAGCGGGGGGCACAGATACGCAGTATTTT. Amino acids: CASSALAGGTDTQYF.

Points on this clone: Different DNA sequences within this sample yield the same CDR3. The rearrangement uses TRBV5-1 and TRBJ2-7; 8 bases align to TRBD1. CDR1 and CDR2 from the germline V gene are SGHRS and YFSETQ. The CDR3 spans 14 residues. V lost 2 bases to trimming and J lost 2 bases; unmatched junction nucleotides: 3. This chain's CDR3 is CASSFSGGTYEQYF. Written as DNA, the CDR3 is TGCGCCAGCAGCTTCTCAGGGGGCACCTACGAGCAGTACTTC.

The chain couples TRBV4-1 to TRBJ1-1; perhaps TRBD1 as D (5 bases). Germline-derived CDR1 and CDR2 are MGHRA and YSYEKL. The germline V and J ends were trimmed by 4 bases and 8 bases, with 8 bases remaining between them. This CDR3 region has 11 residues. Here the CDR3 reads CASSPGAEAFF. CDR3 DNA: TGCGCCAGCAGCCCCGGGGCAGAAGCTTTCTTT.

The gene calls are TRBV30 and TRBJ1-1; tentatively, D is TRBD1 (6 bases). Germline CDR1 reads GTSNPN; CDR2 reads SVGIG (reference sequence). Trimming shortened V by 8 bases and J by 8 bases, and 18 bases separated the two germline ends. The CDR3 runs to 12 residues. Here the CDR3 reads CAERTARLEAFF. The CDR3 region has the DNA TGTGCCGAACGGACAGCGCGGTTAGAAGCTTTCTTT. Together with reference TRBV30 and TRBJ1-1, the CDR3 gives the full variable domain: SQTIHQWPATLVQPVGSPLSLECTVEGTSNPNLYWYRQAAGRGLQLLFYSVGIGQISSEVPQNLSASRPQDRQFILSSKKLLLSDSGFYLCAERTARLEAFFGQGTRLTVV.

The chain uses TRBV5-6 and TRBJ1-1; D gene ambiguous. The CDR3 spans 14 residues. The germline V and J ends were trimmed by 2 bases and 4 bases, with 12 bases remaining between them. The V gene's germline CDR1 is SGHDT and CDR2 YYEEEE. The CDR3 bases are TGTGCCAGCAGCTTAGTACCGGGGATCACTGAAGCTTTCTTT. Translating it yields CASSLVPGITEAFF.

The J gene is TRBJ2-1, the V gene TRBV2; 8 nucleotides agree with TRBD1. The CDR3 contains 15 residues. V shed 6 bases and J 5 bases; nucleotides not matched to a gene: 9. Germline values: CDR1 SNHLY, CDR2 FYNNEI. The DNA for the CDR3 is TGTGCCAGCAGGGGCTTCCAGGGGGCCGACAATGAGCAGTTCTTC. It encodes CASRGFQGADNEQFF.

This sequence joins TRBV7-9 and TRBJ2-7; a possible D gene is TRBD1 (6 bases). The CDR3 spans 15 residues. The V and J ends lost 5 bases and 2 bases respectively, with 16 bases between them. The germline CDR1 and CDR2 sequences are SEHNR and FQNEAQ (reference sequence). This CDR3 is CASSHARGSTYEQYF. CDR3 bases: TGTGCCAGCAGCCATGCGAGGGGGAGTACCTACGAGCAGTACTTC.

The chain recombines TRBV2 with TRBJ2-2; D is unresolved. Trimming stripped 6 bases from V and 12 bases from J, with 8 bases between. From germline, CDR1 is SNHLY and CDR2 FYNNEI. The CDR3 spans 10 residues. The CDR3 sequence is CASRLVQLFF. In DNA, the CDR3 is TGTGCCAGCAGGCTCGTGCAGCTGTTTTTT.

The chain has TRBV19 and TRBJ2-1; the D gene is possibly TRBD2 (5 bases). This CDR3 is built from 16 residues. V was trimmed by 3 bases and J by 0 bases, leaving 12 bases between them. Germline values: CDR1 LNHDA, CDR2 SQIVND (reference sequence). In nucleotides, the CDR3 is TGTGCCAGTAGTATCGTGCCGGGGAGCTCCTACAATGAGCAGTTCTTC. It translates to CASSIVPGSSYNEQFF.

This chain links TRBV30 with TRBJ2-2; 8 bases align to TRBD1. This CDR3 is built from 17 residues. CDR1 and CDR2 from the germline V gene are GTSNPN and SVGIG (reference sequence). J gave up 0 bases and V 1 base, and 7 bases lay outside the gene matches. CDR3 loop: CAWSGTGPSANTGELFF. CDR3 in DNA: TGTGCCTGGAGTGGGACAGGGCCCTCCGCGAACACCGGGGAGCTGTTTTTT.

The rearrangement links TRBV27 to TRBJ1-1; D is uncertain. Trimming took 4 bases from V and 0 from J, leaving 6 bases between them. The V gene's germline CDR1 is MNHEY and CDR2 SMNVEV (reference sequence). There are 13 residues in the CDR3. CDR3 DNA sequence: TGTGCCAGCAGTTCAGGAATGAACACTGAAGCTTTCTTT. Amino acid sequence: CASSSGMNTEAFF.

This clone was picked up a small number of times. The chain joins TRBV30 to TRBJ1-2; no clear D. CDR3 length: 10 amino acids. With 2 bases removed from V and 6 bases from J, the gap between germline ends came to 4 bases. Germline V gene data show CDR1 as GTSNPN and CDR2 as SVGIG (reference sequence). As DNA, the CDR3 is TGTGCCTGGAGTCATGATGGCTACACCTTC. Translated: CAWSHDGYTF.

In its sample, this clone was seen once. The chain recombines TRBV7-2 with TRBJ2-5; D remains ambiguous. The V end was cut by 3 bases, the J end by 2 bases, with 4 bases between. Per germline, CDR1 SGHTA and CDR2 FQGNSA. This CDR3 spans 12 amino acids. The CDR3 sequence: CASSFNQETQYF. The DNA of the CDR3 is TGTGCCAGCAGCTTTAATCAAGAGACCCAGTACTTC. The whole variable domain, filled in from reference TRBV7-2 and TRBJ2-5, reads GAGVSQSPSNKVTEKGKDVELRCDPISGHTALYWYRQSLGQGLEFLIYFQGNSAPDKSGLPSDRFSAERTGGSVSTLTIQRTQQEDSAVYLCASSFNQETQYFGPGTRLLVL.

This clone was seen a few times. This chain connects TRBV6-1 to TRBJ2-1, with D uncertain. The V gene lost 7 bases and the J gene lost 6 bases, with 7 bases spanning the gap. CDR1 and CDR2 (germline): MNHNS, SASEGT. CDR3 length: 11 amino acids. This CDR3 is CASKKTNEQFF. CDR3 nucleotide sequence: TGTGCCAGCAAGAAGACCAATGAGCAGTTCTTC.

The rearrangement joins TRBV5-1 to TRBJ2-1, with 9 positions matching TRBD1. Trimming removed 3 bases from V and 6 bases from J; junction bases left unmatched: 4. CDR1 and CDR2 from the germline V gene are SGHRS and YFSETQ. This CDR3 region has 14 residues. CDR3 amino acids: CASSSGQGSNEQFF. The CDR3 DNA reads TGCGCCAGCAGCTCGGGACAGGGCTCCAATGAGCAGTTCTTC.

As for this clone: A much larger clone sits a single nucleotide away, making a read error possible. V is TRBV10-3 and J is TRBJ2-3; 8 bases are a match to TRBD2. This CDR3 has 14 amino acids. Germline V gene sequence: CDR1 ENHRY, CDR2 SYGVKD. The CDR3 loop is CASSDGGATDTQYF. The CDR3 nucleotides read TGTGCCAGCAGTGACGGGGGGGCCACAGATACGCAGTATTTT.

The V gene is TRBV6-5, the J gene TRBJ2-7; TRBD1 is a possible D gene (5 bases). V lost 7 bases and J 0 bases, leaving 16 bases between the germline ends. CDR3 length: 15 amino acids. The germline V gene encodes CDR1 MNHEY and CDR2 SVGAGI. The CDR3 DNA is TGTGCCAGCACTGTGACAGAACCGTCCTCCTACGAGCAGTACTTC. Protein product: CASTVTEPSSYEQYF.

This clone was seen more than once but under ten times. The V call is TRBV29-1, the J call TRBJ2-5, with TRBD2 matching 14 bases. J gave up 5 bases and V 3 bases, and 2 bases lay outside the gene matches. Looked up from germline, CDR1 is SQVTM and CDR2 is ANQGSEA. The CDR3 is made up of 14 amino acids. CDR3 sequence: CSVEGLAGVETQYF. In nucleotides, the CDR3 is TGCAGCGTTGAGGGACTAGCGGGGGTTGAGACCCAGTACTTC.